The source of this T cell receptor (beta chain) is a study of blood T cell repertoires in COVID-19. Original methodology: Reference gene primer amplification in the assay estimated nucleated cell counts. Sequenced by immunoSEQ multiplex PCR; TCRdb stores in-frame clones only, minus some. That table supplies the V and J calls and clone size; D and trimming were determined from the DNA. Of some 160,000 clones in the sample, 88% were seen once. Germline assignment: CDR1 SGDLS and CDR2 YYNGEE. The V gene end was trimmed by 4 bases and the J gene end by 1 base; junction bases not matched to a gene: 6. The CDR3 runs 17 residues.

The specimen was peripheral blood. This clonotype was obtained from a man in his forties or fifties who had recovered from COVID-19. The gene calls are TRBV9 and TRBJ2-3; the match to TRBD2 covers 13 bases. CDR3 amino acids: CASSPTGTSGGTDTQYF. Written as DNA, the CDR3 is TGTGCCAGCAGCCCCACCGGGACTAGCGGGGGCACAGATACGCAGTATTTT.